This entry lists 25 T cell receptor beta chains sequenced from one sample in a study of T cell responses to AZD1222 COVID-19 vaccine. Libraries were prepared by immunoSEQ multiplex PCR; TCRdb keeps only in-frame clonotypes and omits some of them. The data contain 95,000 to 150,000 clones, just under 90% of them seen just once; the ten biggest clones take up about 4.8%. The sequencing used peripheral blood, collected on day 0 of AZD1222 vaccination. These receptors were taken from an adult in good health.

This sequence joins TRBV5-1 and TRBJ2-3; D perhaps matches TRBD2 (5 bases). Germline CDR1 reads SGHRS; CDR2 reads YFSETQ. The V gene lost 3 bases and the J gene lost 0 bases, with 8 bases spanning the gap. The CDR3 totals 14 residues. CDR3 region: CASSSGLSTDTQYF. The DNA of the CDR3 is TGCGCCAGCAGCTCGGGATTAAGCACAGATACGCAGTATTTT. Full variable domain (remainder filled in from reference TRBV5-1 and TRBJ2-3): KAGVTQTPRYLIKTRGQQVTLSCSPISGHRSVSWYQQTPGQGLQFLFEYFSETQRNKGNFPGRFSGRQFSNSRSEMNVSTLELGDSALYLCASSSGLSTDTQYFGPGTRLTVL.

V is TRBV24-1 and J is TRBJ1-5; 8 bases agree with TRBD1. Trimming took 5 bases from V and 0 from J; bases not matched to a gene: 5. CDR1 is KGHDR, CDR2 SFDVKD, per germline. This CDR3 has 16 residues. The CDR3 here is CATSAATGDSNQPQHF. The CDR3 DNA reads as TGTGCCACCAGTGCCGCGACAGGGGATAGCAATCAGCCCCAGCATTTT.

The chain combines TRBV12-3 or TRBV12-4 with TRBJ1-4, with D uncertain. The CDR3 runs to 12 residues. Deletions cut 0 bases from V and 8 bases from J, with 4 bases between. CDR3 coding DNA: TGTGCCAGCAGTTTAGCGTTCGAAAAACTGTTTTTT. Translating it yields CASSLAFEKLFF.

The V and J genes are TRBV12-3 or TRBV12-4 and TRBJ1-5; D remains ambiguous. The CDR3 runs to 12 residues. Trimming cost V 5 bases and J 7 bases, with 9 bases left between them. The CDR3 region is CASSLASQPQHF. The CDR3 bases are TGTGCCAGCAGTCTCGCGAGCCAGCCCCAGCATTTT.

This clone was observed a single time. This chain joins TRBV10-3 and TRBJ1-5; 7 nucleotides align to TRBD1. Germline CDR1 reads ENHRY; CDR2 reads SYGVKD. V was pared by 6 bases and J by 3 bases, with 5 bases of the junction left unmatched. The length of the CDR3 is 14 residues. The DNA for the CDR3 is TGTGCCATCAGCCAGGGGGAACTCAATCAGCCCCAGCATTTT. Translation gives CAISQGELNQPQHF.

The chain combines TRBV19 with TRBJ2-7, with 10 bases fitting TRBD1. Germline assignment: CDR1 LNHDA and CDR2 SQIVND (reference sequence). V lost 5 bases, J lost 5 bases, and 6 bases stayed unmatched. The CDR3 consists of 14 residues. CDR3 amino acids: CASSAGQGSDEQYF. The CDR3, as DNA: TGTGCCAGTAGTGCGGGACAGGGGAGCGACGAGCAGTACTTC.

Only one count was recorded for this clone. This chain links TRBV5-1 with TRBJ2-4; D may be TRBD2 (5 bases). CDR1 SGHRS and CDR2 YFSETQ come from the germline V gene. This CDR3 comprises 15 residues. V gave up 4 bases and J gave up 6 bases, with 17 bases separating them. The CDR3 region has the DNA TGCGCCAGCAGCAATGGCGCGAGGGTGGGAAACATTCAGTACTTC. It is translated as CASSNGARVGNIQYF.

The J gene is TRBJ1-2, the V gene TRBV19, with D perhaps matching TRBD1 (5 bases). V dropped 4 bases and J dropped 0 bases, with 12 bases sitting between them. CDR1 LNHDA and CDR2 SQIVND come from the germline V gene (reference sequence). The CDR3 covers 15 residues. The CDR3 DNA reads TGTGCCAGTAGTAGGGGGAGGGGCGCTAACTATGGCTACACCTTC. Encoded protein: CASSRGRGANYGYTF.

The CDR3 here is CASSPTSSGETQYF. For the CDR3, the DNA is TGTGCCAGCAGTCCGACCTCCTCCGGCGAGACCCAGTACTTC. The rearrangement uses TRBV27 and TRBJ2-5; no clear D gene. The germline CDR1 and CDR2 sequences are MNHEY and SMNVEV (reference sequence). V dropped 5 bases and J dropped 5 bases, with 15 bases sitting between them. This CDR3 is 14 amino acids long.

This chain connects TRBV5-6 to TRBJ1-6; D not certain. The CDR3 contains 13 residues. Looked up from germline, CDR1 is SGHDT and CDR2 is YYEEEE. V was trimmed by 2 bases and J by 10 bases, leaving 10 bases between them. The CDR3: CASSLPEPSPLHF. In nucleotides, the CDR3 is TGTGCCAGCAGCTTACCAGAGCCCTCACCCCTCCACTTT.

V gene TRBV30 combines with J gene TRBJ1-1; D uncertain. Germline V gene lookup returns CDR1 GTSNPN and CDR2 SVGIG (reference sequence). Between the trimmed V and J ends, which lost 1 base and 8 bases, there was a span of 11 bases. The CDR3 is 12 residues long. In nucleotides, the CDR3 is TGTGCCTGGAGTGGGGAGGTGACCGAAGCTTTCTTT. Protein product: CAWSGEVTEAFF.

This chain uses TRBV27 with TRBJ2-3; D is ambiguous. The CDR3 is made up of 18 amino acids. Germline V gives CDR1 MNHEY, CDR2 SMNVEV (reference sequence). V lost 5 bases and J 1 base, leaving 22 bases between the germline ends. CDR3 nucleotide sequence: TGTGCCAGCAGTCTCCTCCCGACTCCACTGGTGGGCACAGATACGCAGTATTTT. It yields the protein CASSLLPTPLVGTDTQYF.

The chain couples TRBV7-9 to TRBJ1-1, with D maybe TRBD1 (6 bases). Germline V lookup: CDR1 SEHNR, CDR2 FQNEAQ (reference sequence). This CDR3 has 14 residues. Trimming removed 4 bases at V and 3 bases at J, with 12 bases between. The CDR3 sequence is CASSSGGGHTEAFF. The CDR3 region has the DNA TGTGCCAGCAGCTCCGGCGGGGGCCACACTGAAGCTTTCTTT.

The V call is TRBV9, the J call TRBJ2-7, with D possibly being TRBD2 (7 bases). CDR1 and CDR2 from the germline V gene are SGDLS and YYNGEE. This CDR3 contains 13 residues. The V and J ends lost 4 bases and 6 bases respectively, with 14 bases between them. The CDR3 spells CASSLGGLGEQYF. CDR3 nucleotide sequence: TGTGCCAGCAGCCTGGGGGGGCTCGGCGAGCAGTACTTC.

This chain uses TRBV6-5 with TRBJ1-6; 7 positions match TRBD1. The J segment lost 7 bases and the V segment lost 2 bases, leaving 5 bases of the junction unmatched. Germline V lookup: CDR1 MNHEY, CDR2 SVGAGI. The CDR3 loop spans 15 amino acids. CDR3 DNA sequence: TGTGCCAGCAGTTACGGAGACAGGGCCAATTCACCCCTCCACTTT. It translates to CASSYGDRANSPLHF.

The CDR3 sequence: CAISGRLGGNEQFF. In nucleotides, the CDR3 is TGTGCCATCAGTGGCCGACTAGGGGGCAATGAGCAGTTCTTC. The chain carries TRBV10-3 and TRBJ2-1; D tentatively reads TRBD1 or TRBD2 (6 bases each). V lost 4 bases and J 6 bases, leaving 13 bases between the germline ends. CDR1 ENHRY and CDR2 SYGVKD come from the germline V gene. The CDR3 sequence is 14 residues long.

The chain combines TRBV5-6 with TRBJ2-7, with D uncertain. The ends were cut back, 1 base at V and 1 base at J, with 6 bases in the middle. Germline CDR1 SGHDT, CDR2 YYEEEE. The CDR3 contains 13 residues. CDR3 sequence (DNA): TGTGCCAGCAGCTTGCGGCAGTCCTACGAGCAGTACTTC. This gives the protein CASSLRQSYEQYF.

The gene calls are TRBV15 and TRBJ1-5; 7 bases are shared with TRBD1. Germline CDR1 and CDR2: LNHNV and YYDKDF (reference sequence). The CDR3 totals 14 residues. V lost 8 bases and J lost 3; bases outside the gene matches: 7. CDR3 in amino acids: CATGSGGFNQPQHF. In nucleotides, the CDR3 is TGTGCCACCGGGTCAGGGGGTTTCAATCAGCCCCAGCATTTT.

This clone has at least ten counts. Other DNA sequences of this sample code for an identical CDR3. This sequence joins TRBV5-1 and TRBJ2-7, with D maybe TRBD1 (6 bases). CDR1 and CDR2 (germline): SGHRS, YFSETQ. The CDR3 is 12 residues long. Trimming left V 4 bases short and J 7 bases short, with 12 bases between. The chain's CDR3 is CASSVGAGEQYF. In nucleotides, the CDR3 is TGCGCCAGCAGCGTGGGGGCAGGAGAGCAGTACTTC.

The chain recombines TRBV2 with TRBJ1-4; TRBD1 might be the D (5 bases). Germline V gene data show CDR1 as SNHLY and CDR2 as FYNNEI. The CDR3 runs 15 residues. V gave up 8 bases and J gave up 0 bases, with 13 bases separating them. For the CDR3, the DNA is TGTGCCAGCGGGGGGATACTTGCAACTAATGAAAAACTGTTTTTT. Its protein is CASGGILATNEKLFF.

This clone was observed once. The chain uses TRBV30 and TRBJ2-5, with D uncertain. Germline V gene sequence: CDR1 GTSNPN, CDR2 SVGIG (reference sequence). V lost 0 bases, J lost 4 bases, and 12 bases lay in between. The CDR3 sequence is 14 residues long. Written as DNA, the CDR3 is TGTGCCTGGAGTGTATCTCCCCGGCGAGAGACCCAGTACTTC. Residues: CAWSVSPRRETQYF.

This clone appeared a single time. DNA of the CDR3: TGTGCCAGCAGTGGATTGACAGGGGGCAGAACTGAAGCTTTCTTT. As protein: CASSGLTGGRTEAFF. The V gene is TRBV2, the J gene TRBJ1-1, with TRBD1 identical over 10 bases. CDR3 length: 15 residues. Trimming took 4 bases from V and 5 from J; bases not matched to a gene: 7. The germline CDR1 and CDR2 sequences are SNHLY and FYNNEI.

The genes are TRBV2 and TRBJ2-7, with D possibly TRBD1 on 5 matching bases. Trimming removed 6 bases at V and 1 base at J, with 13 bases between. This CDR3 is 14 amino acids long. CDR1 SNHLY and CDR2 FYNNEI come from the germline V gene. CDR3 in amino acids: CASSPPRQSYEQYF. CDR3 in DNA: TGTGCCAGCAGCCCCCCTAGACAGTCCTACGAGCAGTACTTC.

The chain carries TRBV2 and TRBJ1-2; D is ambiguous. The CDR3 totals 12 residues. Trimming left V 1 base short and J 3 bases short, with 3 bases between. Germline CDR1 SNHLY, CDR2 FYNNEI. The CDR3 is CASSEGDYGYTF. CDR3 coding DNA: TGTGCCAGCAGTGAAGGGGACTATGGCTACACCTTC.

The chain is built from TRBV15 and TRBJ1-4; the D gene is possibly TRBD1 (6 bases). V was cut by 0 bases and J by 8 bases, with 10 bases left in between. Germline loops: CDR1 LNHNV, CDR2 YYDKDF (reference sequence). The CDR3 is 14 residues long. CDR3 residues: CATSRDQGREKLFF. The CDR3 nucleotides read TGTGCCACCAGCAGAGATCAGGGGCGGGAAAAACTGTTTTTT.